This T cell receptor (beta chain) stems from a study of blood T cells in healthy people across ages. Each sample gave at least 6 million isolated PBMCs. Using a J-beta primer mix together with a sample-barcoded 5' primer, a second PCR was run for 7 to 11 cycles. MiXCR, run by TCRdb on the 5' RACE reads, gives a single entry per CDR3 protein. The sample carries some 800,000 distinct CDR3 sequences, approximately 48% recorded once. This CDR3 is built from 16 residues. V was cut by 4 bases and J by 5 bases, with 21 bases left in between. Germline loops: CDR1 LGHNA, CDR2 YSLEER. This receptor was obtained from a man aged 60 to 75 in good health. Material: blood. The chain is built from TRBV4-3 and TRBJ2-7, with D perhaps TRBD1 (5 bases). CDR3 sequence reads: CASSRSSGWGQDEQYF. CDR3 bases: TGCGCCAGCAGCCGGAGTTCAGGGTGGGGTCAAGACGAGCAGTACTTC.